The clone carrying this T cell receptor (beta chain) occurred once. The germline V gene has CDR1 SGDLS and CDR2 YYNGEE. This CDR3 has 14 amino acids. With V trimmed by 4 bases and J by 3 bases, 4 bases remained unmatched. This table comes from immunoSEQ multiplex PCR, and its TCRdb copy is limited to in-frame clones, with some not included. The sample lists roughly 130,000 clones, 65% to 80% seen once, with 13% in the top ten. This sample is drawn from a study of blood T cell repertoires in COVID-19. This clonotype was obtained from an elderly man with acute or convalescent COVID-19. The source material was peripheral blood. This chain connects TRBV9 to TRBJ2-3, with 8 bases aligning to TRBD2. The chain's CDR3 is CASSPGLETDTQYF. The CDR3 DNA reads as TGTGCCAGCAGCCCGGGACTAGAAACAGATACGCAGTATTTT.